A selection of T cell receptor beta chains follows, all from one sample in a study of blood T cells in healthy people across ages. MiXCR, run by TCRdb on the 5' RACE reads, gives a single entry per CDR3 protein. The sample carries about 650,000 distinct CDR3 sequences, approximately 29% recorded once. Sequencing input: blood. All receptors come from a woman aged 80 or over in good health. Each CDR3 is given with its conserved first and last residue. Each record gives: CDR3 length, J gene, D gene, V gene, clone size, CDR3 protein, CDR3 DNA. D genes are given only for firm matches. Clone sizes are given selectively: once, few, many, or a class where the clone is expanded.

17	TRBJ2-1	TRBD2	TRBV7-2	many	CASSPGAGLALLNEQFF	TGTGCCAGCAGCCCGGGGGCGGGACTAGCGCTTCTCAATGAGCAGTTCTTC
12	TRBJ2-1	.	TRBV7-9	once	CASSFLGVEQFF	TGTGCCAGCAGCTTTCTAGGTGTTGAGCAGTTCTTC
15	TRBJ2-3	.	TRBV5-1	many	CASSSEAGWGDTQYF	TGCGCCAGCAGCTCTGAGGCAGGGTGGGGGGATACGCAGTATTTT
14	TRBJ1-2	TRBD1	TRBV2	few	CASRAGQGARGYTF	TGTGCCAGCAGGGCCGGACAGGGGGCGCGGGGCTACACCTTC
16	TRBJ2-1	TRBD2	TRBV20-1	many	CSARDLQVAGGHEQFF	TGCAGTGCTAGAGATCTCCAGGTAGCGGGGGGCCATGAGCAGTTCTTC
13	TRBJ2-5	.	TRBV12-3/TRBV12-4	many	CASRKSRGETQYF	TGTGCCAGCAGAAAATCACGGGGAGAGACCCAGTACTTC
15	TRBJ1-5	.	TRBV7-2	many	CASSLGSYSNQPQHF	TGTGCCAGCAGCTTAGGGTCCTATAGCAATCAGCCCCAGCATTTT
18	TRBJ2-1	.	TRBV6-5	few	CASSYAGRRLHEYNEQFF	TGTGCCAGCAGTTACGCAGGGCGGAGGCTCCACGAATACAATGAGCAGTTCTTC
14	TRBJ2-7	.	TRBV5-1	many	CASSLVIAPYEQYF	TGCGCCAGCAGCTTGGTCATAGCTCCCTACGAGCAGTACTTC
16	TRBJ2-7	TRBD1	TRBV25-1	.	CASRPRQGIPYNEQYF	TGTGCCAGCAGGCCAAGACAGGGGATCCCCTACAATGAGCAGTACTTC
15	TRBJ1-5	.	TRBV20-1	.	CSARDPGAGNQPQHF	TGCAGTGCTAGAGATCCGGGGGCAGGCAATCAGCCCCAGCATTTT
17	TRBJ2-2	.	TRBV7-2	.	CASSLERRTRNTGELFF	TGTGCCAGCAGCTTAGAAAGGCGCACTCGTAACACCGGGGAGCTGTTTTTT
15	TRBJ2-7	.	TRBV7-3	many	CASSLEGAMNYEQYF	TGTGCCAGCAGCTTAGAAGGGGCCATGAATTACGAGCAGTACTTC
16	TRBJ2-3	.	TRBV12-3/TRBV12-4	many	CASSFKRLTSTDTQYF	TGTGCCAGCAGTTTTAAGAGGCTTACTAGCACAGATACGCAGTATTTT
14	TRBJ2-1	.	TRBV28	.	CASSPYGAYNEQFF	TGTGCCAGCAGCCCATACGGGGCTTACAATGAGCAGTTCTTC
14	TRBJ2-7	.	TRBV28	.	CASSPRDTLMEQYF	TGTGCCAGCAGCCCCCGGGACACGCTGATGGAGCAGTACTTC
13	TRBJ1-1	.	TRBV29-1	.	CSVEDRESTEAFF	TGCAGCGTTGAAGATCGAGAGAGCACTGAAGCTTTCTTT
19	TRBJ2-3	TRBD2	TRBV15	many	CATSSGLDKARVLADTQYF	TGTGCCACCAGCTCAGGACTAGATAAGGCAAGAGTCCTCGCAGATACGCAGTATTTT
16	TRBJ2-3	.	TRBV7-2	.	CASSLAGSRSTDTRYF	TGTGCCAGCAGCTTAGCGGGGTCGCGGTCCACAGATACGCGGTATTTT
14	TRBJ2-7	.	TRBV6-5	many	CASSYRYPGTEQYF	TGTGCCAGCAGTTACCGGTATCCGGGAACCGAGCAGTACTTC
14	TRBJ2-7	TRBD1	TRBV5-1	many	CASSWDRSSYEQYF	TGCGCCAGCAGCTGGGACAGGAGCTCCTACGAGCAGTACTTC
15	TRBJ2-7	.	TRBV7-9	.	CASSPEGSESYEQYF	TGTGCCAGCAGCCCCGAGGGGTCGGAGAGCTACGAGCAGTACTTC
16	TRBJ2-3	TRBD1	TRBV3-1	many	CASSQDTGGGTDTQYF	TGTGCCAGCAGCCAAGATACAGGGGGAGGCACAGATACGCAGTATTTT
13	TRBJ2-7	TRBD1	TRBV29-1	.	CSAEQGGTYEQYF	TGCAGCGCCGAACAGGGGGGAACCTACGAGCAGTACTTC
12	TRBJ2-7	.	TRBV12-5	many	CASGPTLGEQYF	TGTGCTAGTGGCCCGACACTTGGCGAGCAGTACTTC
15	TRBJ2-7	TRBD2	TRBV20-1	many	CSAGTSGALTYEQYF	TGCAGTGCTGGGACTAGCGGGGCTTTGACCTACGAGCAGTACTTC
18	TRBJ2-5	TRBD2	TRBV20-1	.	CSASSYVDGRGFQETQYF	TGCAGTGCTAGCTCCTATGTTGACGGGAGGGGCTTCCAAGAGACCCAGTACTTC
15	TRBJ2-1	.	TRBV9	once	CASSVSGGRINEQFF	TGTGCCAGCAGCGTATCCGGTGGTAGAATAAATGAGCAGTTCTTC
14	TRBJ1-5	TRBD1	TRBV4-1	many	CASSKGQAPEPQHF	TGCGCCAGCAGTAAAGGACAGGCTCCCGAGCCCCAGCATTTT
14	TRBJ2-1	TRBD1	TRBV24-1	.	CATKPRTGANEQFF	TGTGCCACCAAACCCAGGACAGGGGCCAATGAGCAGTTCTTC
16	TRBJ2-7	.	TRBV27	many	CASSLSFKRSSYEQYF	TGTGCCAGCAGTTTATCCTTTAAGAGAAGCTCCTACGAGCAGTACTTC
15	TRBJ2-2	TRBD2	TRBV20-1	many	CSAPRLAGVTGELFF	TGCAGTGCTCCCCGACTAGCGGGGGTGACCGGGGAGCTGTTTTTT
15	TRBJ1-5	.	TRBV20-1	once	CSARAGVWGNQPQHF	TGCAGTGCTAGAGCGGGGGTATGGGGCAATCAGCCCCAGCATTTT
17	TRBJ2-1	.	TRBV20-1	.	CSARDFRGVGSYNEQFF	TGCAGTGCTAGAGATTTTCGCGGGGTAGGCTCCTACAATGAGCAGTTCTTC
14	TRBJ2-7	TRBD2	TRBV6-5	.	CASSRREGLYEQYF	TGTGCCAGCAGCCGCCGGGAGGGCCTTTACGAGCAGTACTTC
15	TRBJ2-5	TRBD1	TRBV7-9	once	CASSPGDRDPETQYF	TGTGCCAGCAGCCCCGGGGACAGGGACCCGGAGACCCAGTACTTC
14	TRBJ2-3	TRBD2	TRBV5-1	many	CASSLRGEADTQYF	TGCGCCAGCAGCTTACGGGGGGAGGCAGATACGCAGTATTTT
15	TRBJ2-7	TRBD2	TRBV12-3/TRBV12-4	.	CASSAGGRGAYEQYF	TGTGCCAGCAGTGCCGGGGGACGGGGGGCCTACGAGCAGTACTTC
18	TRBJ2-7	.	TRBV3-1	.	CASSQEAWDEGGSYEQYF	TGTGCCAGCAGCCAAGAGGCATGGGACGAGGGAGGCTCCTACGAGCAGTACTTC
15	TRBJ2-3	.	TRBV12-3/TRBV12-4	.	CASSLGGLRADTEYF	TGTGCCAGCAGTTTAGGCGGTTTGAGAGCAGATACGGAGTATTTT
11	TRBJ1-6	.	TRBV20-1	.	CSARGRGPLHF	TGCAGTGCTAGAGGACGGGGACCCCTCCACTTT
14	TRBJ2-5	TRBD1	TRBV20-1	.	CSAMPGQGAREQYF	TGCAGTGCAATGCCGGGACAGGGGGCTCGTGAGCAGTACTTC
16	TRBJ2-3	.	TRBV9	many	CASSVGADKFTDTQYF	TGTGCCAGCAGCGTAGGGGCAGATAAATTCACAGATACGCAGTATTTT
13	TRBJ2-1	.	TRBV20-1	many	CSASTLAHNEQFF	TGCAGTGCTAGTACTCTAGCCCACAATGAGCAGTTCTTC
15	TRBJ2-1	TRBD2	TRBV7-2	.	CASSFLAGSVYEQFF	TGTGCCAGCAGCTTCCTAGCGGGTTCAGTCTATGAGCAGTTCTTC
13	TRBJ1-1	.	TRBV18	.	CASTTPGRTEAFF	TGTGCCAGCACCACCCCCGGGCGGACTGAAGCTTTCTTT
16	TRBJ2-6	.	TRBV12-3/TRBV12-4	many	CASRTPGISGANVLTF	TGTGCCAGCAGGACACCAGGGATTTCTGGGGCCAACGTCCTGACTTTC
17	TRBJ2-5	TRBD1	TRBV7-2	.	CASSKGSGRGRRETQYF	TGTGCCAGCAGCAAAGGGAGCGGCAGGGGGCGCAGAGAGACCCAGTACTTC
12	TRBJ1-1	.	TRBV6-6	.	CASLRTNTEAFF	TGTGCCAGCCTACGAACGAACACTGAAGCTTTCTTT
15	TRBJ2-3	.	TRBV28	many	CASSFPRAGTDTQYF	TGTGCCAGCAGTTTCCCGCGGGCTGGCACAGATACGCAGTATTTT
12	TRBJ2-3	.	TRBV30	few	CAWSAQLDTQYF	TGTGCCTGGAGTGCCCAGTTAGATACGCAGTATTTT
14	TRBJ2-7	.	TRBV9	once	CVSSPSGVGYEQYF	TGTGTCAGCAGCCCCTCTGGCGTGGGCTACGAGCAGTACTTC
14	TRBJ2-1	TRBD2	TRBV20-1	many	CSALPSGAINEQFF	TGCAGTGCCCTCCCCAGCGGGGCAATCAATGAGCAGTTCTTC
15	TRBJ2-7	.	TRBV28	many	CASRGLRGGGYEQYF	TGTGCCAGCAGAGGTCTGCGGGGAGGCGGTTACGAGCAGTACTTC
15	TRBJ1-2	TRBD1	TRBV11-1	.	CAGSLQGRTNYGYTF	TGTGCCGGCAGCTTACAGGGGAGGACTAACTATGGCTACACCTTC
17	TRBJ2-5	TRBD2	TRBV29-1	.	CSGWDSLAGQARETQYF	TGCAGCGGCTGGGACAGCCTAGCGGGACAAGCGAGAGAGACCCAGTACTTC
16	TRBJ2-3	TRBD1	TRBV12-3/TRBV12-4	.	CASSSQTGVRTDTQYF	TGTGCCAGCAGTTCCCAAACAGGGGTGAGAACAGATACGCAGTATTTT